What follows are 15 T cell receptor beta chains derived from one specimen sequenced in a study of identical twins. A single record per CDR3 protein comes from TCRdb applying MiXCR to the 5' RACE reads. This repertoire shows 600,000 to 800,000 distinct CDR3 sequences, less than 25% found once; its top ten account for 4.3%. This sample also belongs to another study, concerning T cells expressing NK-cell markers.

Sequenced: PBMCs. The receptor source for this set is a woman under 30 in good health.

The J gene is TRBJ2-3, the V gene TRBV20-1; TRBD2 is a possible D gene (5 bases). The V gene's germline CDR1 is DFQATT and CDR2 SNEGSKA (reference sequence). Trimming left V 4 bases short and J 2 bases short, with 10 bases between. The CDR3 is 13 residues long. The CDR3 spells CSAKSGNTDTQYF. DNA of the CDR3: TGCAGTGCTAAGTCCGGGAACACAGATACGCAGTATTTT.

This clonotype was counted a few times. The chain links TRBV6-1 to TRBJ2-4; 8 positions agree with TRBD2. The V and J ends lost 6 bases and 6 bases, in that order; junction bases with no gene match: 7. There are 14 residues in the CDR3. Looked up from germline, CDR1 is MNHNS and CDR2 is SASEGT. This chain's CDR3 is CASRSNGGGNIQYF. In nucleotides, the CDR3 is TGTGCCAGCAGATCGAACGGGGGGGGAAACATTCAGTACTTC.

Many counts were recorded for this clonotype. This rearrangement joins TRBV2 to TRBJ2-1; 12 bases fit TRBD2. V trimming: 4 bases; J trimming: 7 bases; junction bases outside the gene matches: 5. CDR3 size: 15 residues. Germline CDR1 and CDR2: SNHLY and FYNNEI. CDR3 loop: CASSGLAGELNEQFF. CDR3 coding DNA: TGTGCCAGCAGTGGACTAGCGGGAGAATTGAATGAGCAGTTCTTC.

This clonotype has only a few counts. V and J are TRBV20-1 and TRBJ2-7; D unclear. The V and J ends lost 1 base and 2 bases respectively, with 6 bases between them. This CDR3 is 12 amino acids long. Germline CDR1 and CDR2: DFQATT and SNEGSKA (reference sequence). CDR3: CSARVRAYEQYF. The CDR3 DNA sequence: TGCAGTGCTAGAGTCCGGGCCTACGAGCAGTACTTC.

CDR3 residues: CASSQDPSGRNEQFF. CDR3 in DNA: TGCGCCAGCAGCCAAGATCCCAGCGGGAGGAATGAGCAGTTCTTC. The V and J genes are TRBV4-3 and TRBJ2-1; 9 nucleotides line up with TRBD2. The CDR3 loop spans 15 amino acids. Germline CDR1 reads LGHNA; CDR2 reads YSLEER. The V gene end was trimmed by 0 bases and the J gene end by 7 bases; junction bases not matched to a gene: 4.

This CDR3 reads CASSLGASGVNNEQFF. CDR3 nucleotides: TGTGCCAGCAGCTTAGGGGCTAGCGGGGTCAACAATGAGCAGTTCTTC. The genes are TRBV7-6 and TRBJ2-1; TRBD2 matches at 9 bases. V shed 1 base, J shed 5 bases, and the junction held 6 bases outside the gene matches. Germline values: CDR1 SGHVS, CDR2 FNYEAQ. This CDR3 has 16 amino acids.

This clonotype was detected ten times or more. The chain joins TRBV5-1 to TRBJ2-5; D ambiguous. The germline V gene encodes CDR1 SGHRS and CDR2 YFSETQ. V lost 1 base and J 2 bases, leaving 6 bases between the germline ends. This CDR3 has 13 amino acids. This CDR3 is CASSLLGQETQYF. CDR3 DNA: TGCGCCAGCAGCTTGCTAGGACAAGAGACCCAGTACTTC.

The table lists this clonotype with a few counts. The V call is TRBV29-1, the J call TRBJ2-7; a possible D gene is TRBD1 (5 bases). The CDR3 spans 12 residues. Trimming stripped 6 bases from V and 6 bases from J, with 15 bases between. Germline V gives CDR1 SQVTM, CDR2 ANQGSEA. This CDR3 is CSVAGLGLEQYF. DNA of the CDR3: TGCAGCGTGGCAGGGTTGGGGCTCGAGCAGTACTTC.

The rearrangement links TRBV20-1 to TRBJ2-1, with 16 bases aligning to TRBD2. The CDR3 is 18 residues long. CDR1 is DFQATT and CDR2 is SNEGSKA in the germline V gene (reference sequence). With V trimmed by 7 bases and J by 8 bases, 17 bases remained unmatched. The chain's CDR3 is CSGQAPPGLAGGVYEQFF. The CDR3 DNA is TGCAGTGGTCAGGCTCCCCCGGGACTAGCGGGAGGGGTTTATGAGCAGTTCTTC.

V and J are TRBV9 and TRBJ2-1, with D uncertain. This CDR3 contains 12 residues. V lost 0 bases and J 9 bases, leaving 7 bases between the germline ends. The V gene's germline CDR1 is SGDLS and CDR2 YYNGEE. CDR3 loop: CASSVAFSEQFF. CDR3 sequence (DNA): TGTGCCAGCAGCGTAGCTTTTAGTGAGCAGTTCTTC.

The table lists this clonotype with a few counts. This chain uses TRBV7-8 with TRBJ1-1; tentatively, D is TRBD1 (6 bases). The CDR3 extends over 14 amino acids. V lost 2 bases and J lost 4, with 11 bases in between. Germline V gene lookup returns CDR1 SGHVS and CDR2 FQNEAQ. CDR3 nucleotides: TGTGCCAGCAGCTTATCAGGGGATAGCACTGAAGCTTTCTTT. Translating gives CASSLSGDSTEAFF.

This clonotype was seen a handful of times. The V call is TRBV20-1, the J call TRBJ2-3; D call uncertain. CDR1 and CDR2 (germline): DFQATT, SNEGSKA (reference sequence). CDR3 size: 13 residues. The ends were cut back, 4 bases at V and 0 bases at J, with 8 bases in the middle. As DNA, the CDR3 is TGCAGTGCTATTTCCCCTAGCACAGATACGCAGTATTTT. This codes for CSAISPSTDTQYF.

The chain uses TRBV11-2 and TRBJ1-2, with 10 bases identical to TRBD1. CDR3 length: 14 amino acids. Per the germline V gene, CDR1 is SGHAT and CDR2 is FQNNGV. After removal of 4 bases from V and 7 bases from J, the junction contained 6 bases not matched to a gene. The CDR3 loop is CASSWTGGISGYTF. As DNA, the CDR3 is TGTGCCAGCAGCTGGACAGGGGGAATAAGTGGCTACACCTTC.

This clonotype was seen more than once but under ten times. The gene calls are TRBV20-1 and TRBJ2-1; 11 bases are shared with TRBD2. Germline assignment: CDR1 DFQATT and CDR2 SNEGSKA (reference sequence). J lost 3 bases, V lost 0 bases, and 4 bases had no gene match. The CDR3 is made up of 16 amino acids. CDR3 coding DNA: TGCAGTGCTAGAGATCCAGGGACTAGCGGCTACAATGAGCAGTTCTTC. Translation: CSARDPGTSGYNEQFF.

This clonotype has only a few counts. V gene TRBV29-1 combines with J gene TRBJ2-1; 7 bases agree with TRBD2. The CDR3 runs 16 residues. V trimming: 6 bases; J trimming: 4 bases; junction bases outside the gene matches: 15. Per the germline V gene, CDR1 is SQVTM and CDR2 is ANQGSEA. The CDR3 spells CSVRAASGPDYNEQFF. CDR3 nucleotide sequence: TGCAGCGTGAGAGCGGCTAGCGGTCCGGATTACAATGAGCAGTTCTTC.